This TCR beta chain stems from a study of OX40 agonist ivuxolimab in advanced cancers. General observations from the study: Clonal expansion was seen in CD4+ and CD8+ blood T cells by week 6 at 0.1 to 3.0 mg/kg.

V lost 2 bases to trimming and J lost 3 bases, with 7 bases between them. The germline V gene has CDR1 SEHNR and CDR2 FQNEAQ (reference sequence). The CDR3 is made up of 13 amino acids. Using immunoSEQ multiplex PCR, the repertoire was profiled, and TCRdb retains in-frame clones only, with some absent. Among 75,000 to 100,000 clones listed, less than 85% were seen once. To note about this clone: The antigen remains undetermined.

Systemic immunosuppression or autoimmune disease history was grounds to exclude patients. The V gene is TRBV7-9, the J gene TRBJ2-5; no reliable D call. The specimen comprised CD4+ or CD8+ T cells sorted from blood, sampled in a trial of the OX40 agonist ivuxolimab. This TCR came from an adult with an advanced solid tumor such as melanoma, head and neck, liver or kidney cancer. CDR3 region: CASSLSGEETQYF. The CDR3 bases are TGTGCCAGCAGCTTATCCGGCGAAGAGACCCAGTACTTC.